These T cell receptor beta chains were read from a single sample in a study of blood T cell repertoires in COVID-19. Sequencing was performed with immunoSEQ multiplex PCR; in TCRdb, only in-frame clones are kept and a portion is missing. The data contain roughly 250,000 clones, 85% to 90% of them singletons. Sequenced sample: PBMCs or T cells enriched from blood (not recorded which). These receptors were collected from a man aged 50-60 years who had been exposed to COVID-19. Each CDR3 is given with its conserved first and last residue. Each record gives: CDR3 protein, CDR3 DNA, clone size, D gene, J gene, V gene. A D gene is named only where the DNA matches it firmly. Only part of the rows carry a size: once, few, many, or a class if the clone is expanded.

CASTSVSRIMNTEAFF,TGTGCCAGCACCAGCGTTTCTCGGATCATGAACACTGAAGCTTTCTTT,-,-,TRBJ1-1,TRBV28
CATSDIDRATGELFF,TGTGCCACCAGTGATATAGACAGGGCCACCGGGGAGCTGTTTTTT,-,TRBD1,TRBJ2-2,TRBV24-1
CASSSINYYGYTF,TGTGCCAGCAGCTCGATCAACTACTATGGCTACACCTTC,-,-,TRBJ1-2,TRBV9
CAWSAGYGQPQHF,TGTGCCTGGAGCGCAGGGTACGGGCAGCCCCAGCATTTT,-,-,TRBJ1-5,TRBV30
CASRRQGIVVTEAFF,TGCGCCAGCCGACGACAGGGGATCGTAGTCACTGAAGCTTTCTTT,few,TRBD1,TRBJ1-1,TRBV10-2
CASRRTGNSGNTIYF,TGTGCCAGCAGGCGAACAGGGAACTCTGGAAACACCATATATTTT,-,-,TRBJ1-3,TRBV7-9
CASSRSRNTEAFF,TGTGCCAGTAGTAGGAGCAGGAACACTGAAGCTTTCTTT,-,-,TRBJ1-1,TRBV19
CASSTGQEGANVLTF,TGTGCCAGCAGTACGGGACAGGAGGGGGCCAACGTCCTGACTTTC,few,TRBD1,TRBJ2-6,TRBV6-5
CASSPKVWTSGTDTQYF,TGCGCCAGCAGCCCTAAAGTATGGACTAGCGGTACAGATACGCAGTATTTT,-,TRBD2,TRBJ2-3,TRBV5-1
CAISDPGLSTDTQYF,TGTGCCATCAGTGATCCAGGGTTGTCGACAGATACGCAGTATTTT,once,-,TRBJ2-3,TRBV10-3
CASSLPSGTSGLSSYNEQFF,TGCGCCAGCAGCTTGCCCTCCGGGACTAGCGGCCTGAGCTCCTACAATGAGCAGTTCTTC,-,TRBD2,TRBJ2-1,TRBV5-1
CASSHFGQGDNEQFF,TGTGCCAGCAGCCATTTCGGACAGGGCGACAATGAGCAGTTCTTC,-,TRBD1,TRBJ2-1,TRBV11-2
CASSSGGWEVLSPLHF,TGTGCCAGCAGCTCCGGCGGGTGGGAAGTTCTATCACCCCTCCACTTT,once,-,TRBJ1-6,TRBV2
CASSLRDSATNEKLFF,TGCGCCAGCAGCTTGAGAGACAGTGCAACTAATGAAAAACTGTTTTTT,once,-,TRBJ1-4,TRBV5-1
CAISEPGLAPQETQYF,TGTGCCATCAGTGAGCCGGGACTAGCGCCCCAAGAGACCCAGTACTTC,-,TRBD2,TRBJ2-5,TRBV10-3
CAWSDLGGRINEQFF,TGTGCCTGGAGTGACCTGGGGGGGCGCATCAATGAGCAGTTCTTC,once,-,TRBJ2-1,TRBV30
CASSLLREPLHF,TGTGCCAGCAGTTTATTGCGGGAACCCCTCCACTTT,-,-,TRBJ1-6,TRBV28
CASSKDRVNYGYTF,TGTGCCAGCAGCAAGGACAGGGTTAACTATGGCTACACCTTC,few,-,TRBJ1-2,TRBV21-1
CASSSRQGAHTGELFF,TGTGCCAGCAGCTCACGTCAGGGGGCTCACACCGGGGAGCTGTTTTTT,-,TRBD1,TRBJ2-2,TRBV5-8
CASSSAGLAGVSGFF,TGTGCCAGCAGTTCCGCCGGACTAGCGGGAGTGTCGGGGTTCTTC,-,TRBD2,TRBJ2-1,TRBV28
CASSLAITDQETQYF,TGCGCCAGCAGCTTGGCCATAACAGACCAAGAGACCCAGTACTTC,-,-,TRBJ2-5,TRBV5-1
CATSLTGGHGYTF,TGTGCCACCAGCCTGACAGGGGGCCATGGCTACACCTTC,-,TRBD1,TRBJ1-2,TRBV24-1
CASSQVQENTEAFF,TGCGCCAGCAGCCAAGTACAGGAGAACACTGAAGCTTTCTTT,-,-,TRBJ1-1,TRBV4-1
CASRDAGTEAFF,TGTGCCAGCAGGGATGCCGGGACAGAAGCTTTCTTT,-,-,TRBJ1-1,TRBV25-1
CAIGGIKQGATDTQYF,TGTGCCATCGGGGGAATAAAACAGGGGGCAACAGATACGCAGTATTTT,-,TRBD1,TRBJ2-3,TRBV2